This TCR beta chain was obtained from a study of T cell responses to AZD1222 COVID-19 vaccine. V lost 4 bases and J lost 9, with 25 bases in between. The CDR3 runs 17 residues. From germline, CDR1 is MNHEY and CDR2 SVGEGT. Generated by immunoSEQ multiplex PCR, the TCRdb table keeps only in-frame clones and is missing some. The table lists fewer than 150,000 clones, about 85% of them singletons. The source was peripheral blood, collected on day 0 of AZD1222 vaccination. The TCR sequence derives from an adult in good health. V usage is TRBV6-2 or TRBV6-3 and J usage is TRBJ1-5; maybe TRBD1 (6 bases). This CDR3 is CASSLPGGGIGAMPQHF. The CDR3, as DNA: TGTGCCAGCAGTTTACCCGGGGGGGGCATAGGTGCCATGCCCCAGCATTTT.